This TCR beta chain was captured by sequencing in a study of early T cells in non-severe SARS-CoV-2 infection. Study in general: The input, bulk RNA from unsorted whole blood, was sequenced, and chains were unpaired.

This clonotype occurred many times. Researchers attached unique molecular identifiers to individual cDNA molecules. TCRdb recomputed calls from the 5' RACE reads with MiXCR, one row per CDR3 protein. This sample has 65,000 to 80,000 distinct CDR3 sequences, with around 13% found just once. The sequencing sample was made of whole blood. The receptor was derived from an adult who was a healthcare worker with PCR-confirmed SARS-CoV-2 infection or an uninfected control (not recorded which).

The CDR3 DNA follows: TGTGCCAGCAGCTTACGCGGAGGCTCTGGGGCCAACGTCCTGACTTTC. This gives the protein CASSLRGGSGANVLTF. The rearrangement uses TRBV7-6 and TRBJ2-6; maybe TRBD2 (5 bases). V was pared by 2 bases and J by 0 bases, with 8 bases between. CDR1 is SGHVS and CDR2 is FNYEAQ in the germline V gene. The CDR3 loop spans 16 amino acids.